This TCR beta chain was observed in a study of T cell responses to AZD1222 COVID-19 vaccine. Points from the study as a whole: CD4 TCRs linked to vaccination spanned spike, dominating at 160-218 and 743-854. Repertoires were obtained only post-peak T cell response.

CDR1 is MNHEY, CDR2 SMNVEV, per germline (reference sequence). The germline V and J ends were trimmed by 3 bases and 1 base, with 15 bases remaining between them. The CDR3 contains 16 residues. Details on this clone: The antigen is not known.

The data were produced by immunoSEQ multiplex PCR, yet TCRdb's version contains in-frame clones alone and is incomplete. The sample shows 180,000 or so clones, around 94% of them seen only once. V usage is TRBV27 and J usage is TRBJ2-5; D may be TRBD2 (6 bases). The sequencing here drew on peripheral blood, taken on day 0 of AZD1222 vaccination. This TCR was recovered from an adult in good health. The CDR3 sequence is CASSFKAGRVQETQYF. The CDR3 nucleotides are TGTGCCAGCAGTTTTAAGGCGGGAAGGGTCCAAGAGACCCAGTACTTC.